These 16 T cell receptor beta chains were all obtained from the same sample, sequenced in a study of blood T cell repertoires in COVID-19. Profiling relied on immunoSEQ multiplex PCR, and the TCRdb table lists in-frame clones only, not all of them. The sample consists of about 240,000 clones, roughly 83% of them appearing once. Sequenced: peripheral blood. The receptors stem from an elderly woman with acute or convalescent COVID-19.

V and J are TRBV11-1 and TRBJ2-2; D is perhaps TRBD1 (5 bases). V gave up 3 bases and J gave up 5 bases, with 7 bases separating them. CDR1 SGHAT and CDR2 FQDESV come from the germline V gene (reference sequence). This CDR3 has 13 residues. CDR3 in amino acids: CASSFRQTGELFF. The CDR3 nucleotides are TGTGCCAGCAGCTTCCGACAGACCGGGGAGCTGTTTTTT.

This clone has only a few counts. The chain carries TRBV5-6 and TRBJ2-5, with 7 nucleotides matching TRBD1. CDR1 and CDR2 (germline): SGHDT, YYEEEE. This CDR3 has 14 residues. V lost 2 bases to trimming and J lost 2 bases; unmatched junction nucleotides: 3. CDR3 DNA: TGTGCCAGCAGCTTTTTCAGGGGGCAAGAGACCCAGTACTTC. It yields the protein CASSFFRGQETQYF.

V usage is TRBV30 and J usage is TRBJ2-2, with TRBD1 identical over 7 bases. CDR1 GTSNPN and CDR2 SVGIG come from the germline V gene (reference sequence). CDR3 length: 18 amino acids. The junction had 12 bases not matched to a gene; V was cut back by 1 base and J by 1 base. CDR3 in amino acids: CAWSATKRTGLNTGELFF. CDR3 in DNA: TGTGCCTGGAGTGCGACTAAGCGGACAGGACTGAACACCGGGGAGCTGTTTTTT.

The J gene is TRBJ1-4, the V gene TRBV6-2 or TRBV6-3; D perhaps matches TRBD1 (5 bases). Germline V gene sequence: CDR1 MNHEY, CDR2 SVGEGT. V shed 0 bases and J shed 6 bases, with 11 bases lying between them. The length of the CDR3 is 15 residues. DNA of the CDR3: TGTGCCAGCAGTTACTCGGGGCTTGGAGATGAAAAACTGTTTTTT. It yields the protein CASSYSGLGDEKLFF.

CDR3 DNA sequence: TGTGCCAGCAGCTTAGAAAAAGGACTAGCCGACAATGAGCAGTTCTTC. It encodes CASSLEKGLADNEQFF. This chain connects TRBV7-9 to TRBJ2-1; 8 bases match TRBD2. CDR1 is SEHNR, CDR2 FQNEAQ, per germline (reference sequence). The CDR3 is 16 amino acids. The trim removed 1 base at V and 5 bases at J, leaving 7 bases unmatched. Filled out from reference TRBV7-9 and TRBJ2-1, the complete variable domain reads DTGVSQNPRHKITKRGQNVTFRCDPISEHNRLYWYRQTLGQGPEFLTYFQNEAQLEKSRLLSDRFSAERPKGSFSTLEIQRTEQGDSAMYLCASSLEKGLADNEQFFGPGTRLTVL.

The gene calls are TRBV18 and TRBJ1-2, with D maybe TRBD1 (5 bases). V dropped 3 bases and J dropped 5 bases, with 7 bases sitting between them. CDR1 KGHSH and CDR2 LQKENI come from the germline V gene. The CDR3 runs 12 residues. The CDR3 region is CASSPSGYGYTF. Here the CDR3 DNA reads TGTGCCAGCTCACCCTCAGGGTATGGCTACACCTTC.

The V call is TRBV10-3, the J call TRBJ2-5; TRBD2 might be the D (6 bases). V lost 6 bases, J lost 4 bases, and 9 bases lay in between. This CDR3 has 12 residues. Germline CDR1 ENHRY, CDR2 SYGVKD. The CDR3 DNA reads as TGTGCCATCAGCGGGGGTCGAGAGACCCAGTACTTC. This codes for CAISGGRETQYF.

The chain employs TRBV6-1 and TRBJ1-5; the D is unclear. CDR3 length equals 11 residues. V was trimmed by 2 bases and J by 12 bases, leaving 8 bases between them. CDR1 is MNHNS and CDR2 is SASEGT in the germline V gene. This CDR3 reads CASSEPQNQHF. CDR3 in DNA: TGTGCCAGCAGTGAACCCCAGAACCAGCATTTT.

V and J are TRBV12-2 and TRBJ1-5. TRBV12-2 is an annotated pseudogene. The CDR3 covers 18 residues. The CDR3 spells CASRLVSGSYNSNQPQHF. DNA for the CDR3: TGTGCAAGTCGCTTAGTGTCGGGGAGTTATAATAGCAATCAGCCCCAGCATTTT.

This chain joins TRBV9 and TRBJ2-2, with 10 bases aligning to TRBD1. Germline trimming cut 2 bases from V and 7 bases from J; bases unmatched to any gene: 5. This CDR3 comprises 15 residues. CDR1 and CDR2 from the germline V gene are SGDLS and YYNGEE. This chain's CDR3 is CASSVPGQGHGELFF. CDR3 DNA sequence: TGTGCCAGCAGCGTCCCGGGACAGGGGCACGGGGAGCTGTTTTTT.

The chain's CDR3 is CASRRGQEKYEQYF. The CDR3 bases are TGCGCCAGCAGGAGGGGACAGGAGAAATACGAGCAGTACTTC. The rearrangement links TRBV5-1 to TRBJ2-7; the match to TRBD1 covers 8 bases. This CDR3 has 14 residues. The V segment lost 5 bases and the J segment 4 bases; nucleotides outside the gene matches: 8. Germline-derived CDR1 and CDR2 are SGHRS and YFSETQ.

The table lists this clone with a few counts. This chain connects TRBV18 to TRBJ1-5, with 7 bases identical to TRBD1. V lost 5 bases to trimming and J lost 3 bases; unmatched junction nucleotides: 4. The CDR3 length is 14 residues. CDR1 and CDR2 (germline): KGHSH, LQKENI. The CDR3 DNA follows: TGTGCCAGCTCATCGACAGGGCCCAATCAGCCCCAGCATTTT. This codes for CASSSTGPNQPQHF.

The rearrangement joins TRBV2 to TRBJ2-1; the D gene is possibly TRBD1 (5 bases). The CDR3 runs 16 residues. Germline loops: CDR1 SNHLY, CDR2 FYNNEI. V lost 10 bases and J lost 2, with 21 bases in between. The CDR3 loop is CATKQGSATPYNEQFF. The CDR3 bases are TGTGCCACAAAGCAGGGATCCGCGACACCCTACAATGAGCAGTTCTTC.

This clone was observed a handful of times. The chain couples TRBV15 to TRBJ2-1; a possible D gene is TRBD1 (6 bases). CDR3 length: 13 residues. Trimming pared 5 bases from V and 9 bases from J, leaving 14 bases between. Germline V gene sequence: CDR1 LNHNV, CDR2 YYDKDF (reference sequence). CDR3 nucleotides: TGTGCCACCAGCTCCCCACAGGGTGGTGAGCAGTTCTTC. Protein product: CATSSPQGGEQFF. Full variable domain (missing parts from reference TRBV15 and TRBJ2-1): DAMVIQNPRYQVTQFGKPVTLSCSQTLNHNVMYWYQQKSSQAPKLLFHYYDKDFNNEADTPDNFQSRRPNTSFCFLDIRSPGLGDTAMYLCATSSPQGGEQFFGPGTRLTVL.

As concerns this clone: Other DNA sequences within the sample encode an identical CDR3. The rearrangement links TRBV5-1 to TRBJ2-7; 7 nucleotides line up with TRBD1. The CDR3 loop spans 13 amino acids. The germline V gene encodes CDR1 SGHRS and CDR2 YFSETQ. With 1 base clipped from V and 3 bases from J, the junction kept 1 base outside the gene matches. The CDR3 bases are TGCGCCAGCAGCTTGACAGGGGACTACGAGCAGTACTTC. It translates to CASSLTGDYEQYF.

The chain employs TRBV7-9 and TRBJ2-1; 7 bases map to TRBD2. CDR3 length: 14 residues. Trimming at V came to 8 bases and at J to 3 bases, leaving 7 bases not matched to a gene. The germline V gene encodes CDR1 SEHNR and CDR2 FQNEAQ (reference sequence). CDR3 residues: CASLPRGDYNEQFF. CDR3 coding DNA: TGTGCCAGCCTCCCTCGGGGGGACTACAATGAGCAGTTCTTC.